This T cell receptor beta chain was documented in a study of T cell responses to AZD1222 COVID-19 vaccine. Measured with immunoSEQ multiplex PCR; TCRdb has only the in-frame clones, and not every one. The data hold 130,000 to 150,000 clones, with roughly 92% observed a single time. Of note for this clone: Its target is unknown.

The CDR3 spans 12 residues. CDR1 and CDR2 (germline): LNHDA, SQIVND (reference sequence). The V gene lost 9 bases and the J gene lost 0 bases, with 9 bases spanning the gap. Broader study findings: Unmutated regions of variants are reportedly targeted by nearly half of spike-specific TCRs. Seropositive at baseline were only six AZD1222 recipients.

The clonotype originates from an adult in good health. The sequences come from peripheral blood, collected on day 0 of AZD1222 vaccination. The chain recombines TRBV19 with TRBJ2-7, with D possibly TRBD1 on 6 matching bases. CDR3 in DNA: TGTGCCAGCTCGGACAGCTCCTACGAGCAGTACTTC. It yields the protein CASSDSSYEQYF.